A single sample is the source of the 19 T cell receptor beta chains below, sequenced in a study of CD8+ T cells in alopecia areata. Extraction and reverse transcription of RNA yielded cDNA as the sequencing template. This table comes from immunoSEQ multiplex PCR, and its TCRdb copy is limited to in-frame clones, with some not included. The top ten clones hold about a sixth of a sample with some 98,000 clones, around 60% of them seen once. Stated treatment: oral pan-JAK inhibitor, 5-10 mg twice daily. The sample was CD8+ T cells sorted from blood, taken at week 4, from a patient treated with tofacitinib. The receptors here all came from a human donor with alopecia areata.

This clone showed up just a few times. Written as DNA, the CDR3 is TGCGCCAGCAGTTCCGGGACTGGCTCCTACGAGCAGTACTTC. Protein: CASSSGTGSYEQYF. This sequence joins TRBV10-2 and TRBJ2-7, with D possibly being TRBD2 (6 bases). This CDR3 is built from 14 residues. V lost 5 bases and J lost 0, with 11 bases in between. The germline gives CDR1 WSHSY, CDR2 SAAADI.

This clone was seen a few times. CDR3 loop: CASIPGTSGITDTQYF. The CDR3 nucleotides are TGTGCCAGCATCCCAGGGACTAGCGGGATCACAGATACGCAGTATTTT. The rearrangement uses TRBV27 and TRBJ2-3; 13 bases map to TRBD2. J gave up 2 bases and V 7 bases, and 6 bases lay outside the gene matches. This CDR3 spans 16 amino acids. Germline assignment: CDR1 MNHEY and CDR2 SMNVEV (reference sequence).

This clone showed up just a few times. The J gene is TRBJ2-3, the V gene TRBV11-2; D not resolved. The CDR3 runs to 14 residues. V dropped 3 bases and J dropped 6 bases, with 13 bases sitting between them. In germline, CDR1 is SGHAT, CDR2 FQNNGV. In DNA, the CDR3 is TGTGCCAGCAGCTTGGAAAGGTCGATTGATACGCAGTATTTT. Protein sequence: CASSLERSIDTQYF.

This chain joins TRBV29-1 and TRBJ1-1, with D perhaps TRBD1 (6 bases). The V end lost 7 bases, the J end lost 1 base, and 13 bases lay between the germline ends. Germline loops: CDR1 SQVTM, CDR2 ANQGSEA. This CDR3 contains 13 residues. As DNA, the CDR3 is TGCAGCGGATCGAGGGGGGAGAACACTGAAGCTTTCTTT. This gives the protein CSGSRGENTEAFF.

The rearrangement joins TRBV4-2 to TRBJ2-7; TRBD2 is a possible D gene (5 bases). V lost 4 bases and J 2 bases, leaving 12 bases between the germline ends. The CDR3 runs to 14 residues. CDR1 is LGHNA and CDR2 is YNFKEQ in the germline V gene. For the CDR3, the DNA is TGTGCCAGCAGCCCACTAAGCGGAGCCTACGAGCAGTACTTC. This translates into CASSPLSGAYEQYF.

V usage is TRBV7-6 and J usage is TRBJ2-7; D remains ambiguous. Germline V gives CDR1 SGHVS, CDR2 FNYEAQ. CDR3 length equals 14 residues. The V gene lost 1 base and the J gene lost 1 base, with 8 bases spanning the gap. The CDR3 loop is CASSLVVSSYEQYF. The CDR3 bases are TGTGCCAGCAGCTTAGTAGTCAGTTCCTACGAGCAGTACTTC.

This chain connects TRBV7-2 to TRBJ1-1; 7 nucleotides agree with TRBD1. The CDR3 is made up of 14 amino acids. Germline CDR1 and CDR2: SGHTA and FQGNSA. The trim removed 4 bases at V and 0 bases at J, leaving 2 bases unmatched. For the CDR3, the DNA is TGTGCCAGCAGCTGGGGACAGCTGAACACTGAAGCTTTCTTT. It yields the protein CASSWGQLNTEAFF.

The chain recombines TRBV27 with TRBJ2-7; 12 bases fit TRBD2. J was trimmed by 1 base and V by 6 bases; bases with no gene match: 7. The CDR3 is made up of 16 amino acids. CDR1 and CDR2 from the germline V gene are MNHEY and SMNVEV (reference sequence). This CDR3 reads CASRELAGGRSYEQYF. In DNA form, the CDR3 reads TGTGCCAGCAGAGAACTAGCGGGAGGCCGATCCTACGAGCAGTACTTC.

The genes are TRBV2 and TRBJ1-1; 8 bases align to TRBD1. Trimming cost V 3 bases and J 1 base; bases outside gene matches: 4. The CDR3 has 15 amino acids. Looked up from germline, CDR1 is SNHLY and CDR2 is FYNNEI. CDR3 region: CASSDETGANTEAFF. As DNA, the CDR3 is TGTGCCAGCAGTGACGAGACAGGGGCGAACACTGAAGCTTTCTTT.

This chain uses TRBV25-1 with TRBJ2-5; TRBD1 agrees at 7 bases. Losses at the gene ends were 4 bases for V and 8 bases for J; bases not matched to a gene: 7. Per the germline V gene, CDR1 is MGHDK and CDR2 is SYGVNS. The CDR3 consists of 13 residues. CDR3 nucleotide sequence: TGTGCCAGCAGTGCACAGGGGAAGGGAACCCAGTACTTC. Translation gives CASSAQGKGTQYF.

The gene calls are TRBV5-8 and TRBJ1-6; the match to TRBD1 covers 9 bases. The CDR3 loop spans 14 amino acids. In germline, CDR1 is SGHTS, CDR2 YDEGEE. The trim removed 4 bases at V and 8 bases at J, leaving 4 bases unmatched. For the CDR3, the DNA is TGTGCCAGCAGCACCGGGACAGGGTATTCACCCCTCCACTTT. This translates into CASSTGTGYSPLHF.

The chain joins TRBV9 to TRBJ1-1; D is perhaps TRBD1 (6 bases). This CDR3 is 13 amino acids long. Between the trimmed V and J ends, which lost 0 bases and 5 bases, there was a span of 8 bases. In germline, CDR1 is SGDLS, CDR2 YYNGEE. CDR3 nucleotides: TGTGCCAGCAGCGTAGAAAGGGGGACTGAAGCTTTCTTT. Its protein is CASSVERGTEAFF.

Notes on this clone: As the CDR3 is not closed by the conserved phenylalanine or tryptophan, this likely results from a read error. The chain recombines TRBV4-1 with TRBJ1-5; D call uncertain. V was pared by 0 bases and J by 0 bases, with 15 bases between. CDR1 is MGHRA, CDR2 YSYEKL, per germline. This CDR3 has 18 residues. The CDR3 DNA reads TGCGCCAGCAGCCAAGAAGTGGCAGGCACGCTTAGCAATCAGCCCCAGCATCTT. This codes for CASSQEVAGTLSNQPQHL.

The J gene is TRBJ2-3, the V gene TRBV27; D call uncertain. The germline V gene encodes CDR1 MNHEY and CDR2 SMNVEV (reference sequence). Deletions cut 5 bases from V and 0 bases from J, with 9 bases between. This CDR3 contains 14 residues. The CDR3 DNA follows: TGTGCCAGCAGTCACCCGATCAGCACAGATACGCAGTATTTT. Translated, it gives CASSHPISTDTQYF.

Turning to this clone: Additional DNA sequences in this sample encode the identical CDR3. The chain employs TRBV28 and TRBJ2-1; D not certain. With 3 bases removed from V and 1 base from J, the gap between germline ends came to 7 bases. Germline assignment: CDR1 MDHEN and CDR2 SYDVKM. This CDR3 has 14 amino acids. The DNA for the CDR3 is TGTGCCAGCAGTTTCAGAGGTTCCTACAATGAGCAGTTCTTC. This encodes CASSFRGSYNEQFF.

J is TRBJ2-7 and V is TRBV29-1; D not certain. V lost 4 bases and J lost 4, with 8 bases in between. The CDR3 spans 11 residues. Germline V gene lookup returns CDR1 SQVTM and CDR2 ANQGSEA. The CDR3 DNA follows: TGCAGCGTTGTGATGGGATACGAGCAGTACTTC. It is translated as CSVVMGYEQYF.

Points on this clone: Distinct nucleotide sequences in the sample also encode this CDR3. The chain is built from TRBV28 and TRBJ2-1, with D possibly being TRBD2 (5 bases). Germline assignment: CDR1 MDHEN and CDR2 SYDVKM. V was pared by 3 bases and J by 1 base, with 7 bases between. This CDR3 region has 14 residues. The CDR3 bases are TGTGCCAGCAGTTTTCGGGGTTCCTACAATGAGCAGTTCTTC. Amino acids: CASSFRGSYNEQFF.

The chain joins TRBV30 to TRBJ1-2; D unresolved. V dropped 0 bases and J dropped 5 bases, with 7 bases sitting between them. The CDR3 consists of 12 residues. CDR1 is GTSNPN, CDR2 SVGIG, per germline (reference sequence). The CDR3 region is CAWSVLQYGYTF. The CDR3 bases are TGTGCCTGGAGTGTACTGCAGTATGGCTACACCTTC.

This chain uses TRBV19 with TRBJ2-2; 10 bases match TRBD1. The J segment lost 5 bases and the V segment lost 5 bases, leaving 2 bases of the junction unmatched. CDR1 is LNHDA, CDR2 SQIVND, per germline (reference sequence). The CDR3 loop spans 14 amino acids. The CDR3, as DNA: TGTGCCAGTAGTTCGGGACAGGGGACCGGGGAGCTGTTTTTT. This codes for CASSSGQGTGELFF.